These 3 T cell receptor beta chains were all obtained from the same sample, sequenced in a study of graft-versus-host responses after intestinal transplantation. For these TCRs, the target antigens are not known. Sequencing was performed with immunoSEQ multiplex PCR; in TCRdb, only in-frame clones are kept and a portion is missing. The sample carries 100,000 to 120,000 clones, 80% to 95% recorded once. Sequencing used unstimulated CD8+ T cells sorted from spleen or lymph node cells, obtained before intestinal transplant. Receptors originate from a human donor who received an intestinal transplant.

V is TRBV29-1 and J is TRBJ2-7; 9 nucleotides align to TRBD2. V was pared by 5 bases and J by 2 bases, with 1 base of the junction left unmatched. In germline, CDR1 is SQVTM, CDR2 ANQGSEA. CDR3 length: 12 amino acids. The CDR3 sequence is CSVSSGTYEQYF. CDR3 bases: TGCAGCGTTTCTAGCGGGACCTACGAGCAGTACTTC.

DNA for the CDR3: TGTGCCAGTAATGAGGGAAACGAGCAGTACTTC. Translated, it gives CASNEGNEQYF. The J gene is TRBJ2-7, the V gene TRBV19; tentatively, D is TRBD2 (5 bases). Germline loops: CDR1 LNHDA, CDR2 SQIVND (reference sequence). The CDR3 totals 11 residues. Trimming removed 7 bases from V and 5 bases from J, with 9 bases in between.

This clone turned up a few times. The chain carries TRBV4-1 and TRBJ1-2, with D perhaps TRBD1 (5 bases). Germline V gene data show CDR1 as MGHRA and CDR2 as YSYEKL. V lost 0 bases and J 4 bases, leaving 12 bases between the germline ends. CDR3 length: 15 residues. The CDR3 region has the DNA TGCGCCAGCAGCCAAGAGGAGGGGCTGGCCTATGGCTACACCTTC. Residues: CASSQEEGLAYGYTF.